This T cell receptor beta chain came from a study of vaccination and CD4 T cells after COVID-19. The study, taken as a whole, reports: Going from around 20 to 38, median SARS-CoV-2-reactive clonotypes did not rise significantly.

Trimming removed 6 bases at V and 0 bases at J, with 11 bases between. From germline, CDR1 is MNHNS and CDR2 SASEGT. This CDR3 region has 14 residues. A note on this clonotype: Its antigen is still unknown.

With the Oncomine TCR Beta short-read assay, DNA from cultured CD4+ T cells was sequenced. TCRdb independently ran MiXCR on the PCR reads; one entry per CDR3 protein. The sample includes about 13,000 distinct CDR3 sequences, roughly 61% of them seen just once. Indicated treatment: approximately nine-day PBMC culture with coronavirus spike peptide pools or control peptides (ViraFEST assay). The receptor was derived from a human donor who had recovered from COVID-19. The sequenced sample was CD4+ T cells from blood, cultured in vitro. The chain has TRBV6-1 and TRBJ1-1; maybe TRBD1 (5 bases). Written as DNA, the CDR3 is TGTGCCAGCAGCGGGGCGGCTTTGAACACTGAAGCTTTCTTT. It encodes CASSGAALNTEAFF.